The 22 T cell receptor beta chains below all came from one sample that was sequenced in a study of CXCR3-negative and CXCR3-positive naive CD8 T cells. Whole-study results and caveats: Naive cells positive for CXCR3 carried more hydrophobic TRB CDR3s than CXCR3-negative ones.

For these receptors, no antigen is known. Via 5' RACE with UMI labels, TRB cDNA libraries were prepared. One entry per CDR3 protein, without DNA, is what TCRdb gives after re-calling the 5' RACE reads. Recorded here are fewer than 140,000 distinct CDR3 sequences; the top ten clones represent around 0.4%. The sequenced sample consisted of naive CXCR3+ CD8+ T cells from blood. Described subset: CD45RO-CCR7+CD27+CD95- naive CD8+ T cells expressing CXCR3 (TNR3+). The source of these receptors is a human donor in good health. Some clones in this sample may be carry-over from other donors' samples.

The V gene is TRBV29-1, the J gene TRBJ2-1; the TRBD2 assignment by TCRdb is unverifiable without DNA. The CDR3 loop spans 14 amino acids. Germline values: CDR1 SQVTM, CDR2 ANQGSEA. CDR3 amino acids: CSVEDFGGGNEQLF.

The chain uses TRBV29-1 and TRBJ2-7; TCRdb indicates TRBD2, and absent DNA this call remains unverified. Germline V gives CDR1 SQVTM, CDR2 ANQGSEA. This CDR3 is 13 amino acids long. CDR3 region: CSVESYEGYEQYF.

V gene TRBV20-1 combines with J gene TRBJ2-1. CDR1 and CDR2 (germline): DFQATT, SNEGSKA (reference sequence). There are 15 residues in the CDR3. The CDR3 spells CSARDTRTTDNEQFF.

This chain links TRBV7-9 with TRBJ2-1; TCRdb lists TRBD2, though no DNA is available to test this call. The CDR3 is made up of 14 amino acids. Germline CDR1 and CDR2: SEHNR and FQNEAQ (reference sequence). CDR3: CASSPAGGPDEQFF.

V usage is TRBV9 and J usage is TRBJ2-3; no DNA is available, so the TRBD2 call from TCRdb remains unchecked. The CDR3 runs 19 residues. CDR1 and CDR2 (germline): SGDLS, YYNGEE. Here the CDR3 reads CASSVAPSGGRAYTDTQYF.

This chain uses TRBV4-3 with TRBJ2-7; TCRdb returns TRBD1, unconfirmable since there is no DNA. Germline lookup yields CDR1 LGHNA and CDR2 YSLEER. The CDR3 is 16 residues long. The CDR3 is CASSLGTGDHPYEQYF.

This chain joins TRBV15 and TRBJ2-5; checking the TCRdb D call of TRBD2 is not possible without DNA. Germline assignment: CDR1 LNHNV and CDR2 YYDKDF (reference sequence). This CDR3 spans 13 amino acids. The CDR3 protein is CATKSWAAETQYF.

V usage is TRBV5-6 and J usage is TRBJ2-7. CDR1 is SGHDT, CDR2 YYEEEE, per germline. The CDR3 runs to 15 residues. The CDR3 sequence: CASSLYREIPYEQYF. The full variable domain, its missing parts supplied by reference TRBV5-6 and TRBJ2-7, is DAGVTQSPTHLIKTRGQQVTLRCSPKSGHDTVSWYQQALGQGPQFIFQYYEEEERQRGNFPDRFSGHQFPNYSSELNVNALLLGDSALYLCASSLYREIPYEQYFGPGTRLTVT.

V gene TRBV29-1 combines with J gene TRBJ1-1. Germline CDR1 reads SQVTM; CDR2 reads ANQGSEA. This CDR3 is built from 13 residues. Here the CDR3 reads CSVVPTDNTEAFF.

The chain uses TRBV6-1 and TRBJ1-2. This CDR3 has 13 residues. Germline V gene sequence: CDR1 MNHNS, CDR2 SASEGT. This CDR3 reads CASSETPFYGYTF.

The chain employs TRBV12-3 or TRBV12-4 and TRBJ2-3; TCRdb selects TRBD1, and the lack of DNA leaves this call unchecked. The CDR3 has 16 amino acids. The CDR3 sequence: CASVGDGAKSTDTQYF.

The chain couples TRBV27 to TRBJ1-2; TCRdb names TRBD1, which stays unverified in the absence of DNA. The CDR3 spans 16 residues. Germline V CDR1 and CDR2: MNHEY, SMNVEV (reference sequence). CDR3 sequence: CASSSTGTVYNYGYTF.

The V and J genes are TRBV20-1 and TRBJ1-1. In germline, CDR1 is DFQATT, CDR2 SNEGSKA (reference sequence). CDR3 length: 12 amino acids. CDR3: CSARPGPAEAFF.

This chain joins TRBV7-8 and TRBJ2-7; TCRdb proposes TRBD1, but this gene call is untestable without DNA. The CDR3 spans 13 residues. CDR1 is SGHVS and CDR2 is FQNEAQ in the germline V gene. The CDR3 region is CASKTGGRGEQYF.

The chain carries TRBV7-3 and TRBJ2-7; TCRdb lists TRBD1, though no DNA is available to test this call. This CDR3 contains 13 residues. In germline, CDR1 is SGHTA, CDR2 FQGTGA. The CDR3 loop reads CASSSQGGCEQYF.

J is TRBJ2-7 and V is TRBV29-1; TCRdb calls TRBD1, which cannot be checked without DNA. This CDR3 contains 13 residues. Germline V CDR1 and CDR2: SQVTM, ANQGSEA. The CDR3 is CSVEGDRGQEQYF.

The J gene is TRBJ1-5, the V gene TRBV6-5. CDR1 and CDR2 from the germline V gene are MNHEY and SVGAGI. The CDR3 is 13 amino acids. The CDR3 is CASSYFTYQPQHF.

The V call is TRBV15, the J call TRBJ1-1; the TCRdb call, TRBD1, lacks DNA for checking. This CDR3 contains 14 residues. Germline CDR1 and CDR2: LNHNV and YYDKDF (reference sequence). The CDR3 sequence: CATSLKQRGTEAFF.

V usage is TRBV5-6 and J usage is TRBJ2-3; TCRdb indicates TRBD1, and absent DNA this call remains unverified. CDR1 and CDR2 (germline): SGHDT, YYEEEE. CDR3 length: 17 amino acids. The CDR3 sequence: CASSLAGTIDFGDTQYF.

CDR3 amino acids: CASSVRLAGDQDTQYF. The chain combines TRBV9 with TRBJ2-3; the D call of TRBD2 rests on TCRdb alone, since no DNA is present to check it. Germline-derived CDR1 and CDR2 are SGDLS and YYNGEE. The CDR3 has 16 amino acids.

This sequence joins TRBV3-1 and TRBJ2-1; lacking DNA, the TRBD2 call made by TCRdb goes unchecked. The V gene's germline CDR1 is LGHDT and CDR2 YNNKEL (reference sequence). This CDR3 region has 16 residues. The CDR3 reads CASSQEKTSGRAEQFF.

V and J are TRBV3-1 and TRBJ1-1. The CDR3 contains 16 residues. Germline-derived CDR1 and CDR2 are LGHDT and YNNKEL (reference sequence). CDR3 loop: CASSQEYGSWNTEAFF.